Presented here are 18 T cell receptor beta chains from one specimen sequenced in a study of blood T cell repertoires in COVID-19. Profiling relied on immunoSEQ multiplex PCR, and the TCRdb table lists in-frame clones only, not all of them. The repertoire holds about 94,000 clones, just under 80% seen once, with roughly 6% in the top ten. The source material was peripheral blood. The receptor source for this set is a man aged 65 to 79 with COVID-19, enrolled during active disease.

This chain uses TRBV19 with TRBJ2-2; 8 bases are shared with TRBD1. Trimming took 4 bases from V and 1 from J; bases not matched to a gene: 8. In germline, CDR1 is LNHDA, CDR2 SQIVND (reference sequence). The CDR3 runs to 17 residues. The chain's CDR3 is CASSNIPGQGNTGELFF. CDR3 DNA: TGTGCCAGTAGTAATATCCCCGGACAGGGGAACACCGGGGAGCTGTTTTTT.

This rearrangement joins TRBV28 to TRBJ1-1; D not resolved. CDR3 length equals 13 residues. Germline CDR1 MDHEN, CDR2 SYDVKM. V lost 6 bases and J lost 4, with 12 bases in between. The CDR3 DNA reads TGTGCCAGCAGCCTAGAGAGAAGCACTGAAGCTTTCTTT. Encoded protein: CASSLERSTEAFF.

The chain links TRBV9 to TRBJ1-6; D unclear. V was clipped by 4 bases and J by 14 bases, with 16 bases between them. Germline V gene lookup returns CDR1 SGDLS and CDR2 YYNGEE. This CDR3 is built from 13 residues. The CDR3 region is CASSSGPSGTLHF. The DNA for the CDR3 is TGTGCCAGCAGCTCGGGCCCCTCGGGGACCCTCCACTTT.

This clone was found a few times. This chain uses TRBV10-1 with TRBJ2-7, with 9 bases identical to TRBD1. V lost 5 bases and J lost 6; bases outside the gene matches: 5. The CDR3 totals 13 residues. Per the germline V gene, CDR1 is WNHNN and CDR2 is SYGVQD (reference sequence). The CDR3 bases are TGCGCCAGCAGTAGGGGACAGGGTGGCGAGCAGTACTTC. It is translated as CASSRGQGGEQYF.

This clone showed up just once. V usage is TRBV5-6 and J usage is TRBJ1-5; no definite D call. With 0 bases removed from V and 6 bases from J, the gap between germline ends came to 10 bases. The length of the CDR3 is 14 residues. CDR1 and CDR2 from the germline V gene are SGHDT and YYEEEE. The CDR3 region is CASSLDRRSQPQHF. The CDR3 bases are TGTGCCAGCAGCTTGGACAGAAGAAGTCAGCCCCAGCATTTT.

The chain recombines TRBV24-1 with TRBJ1-4, with D unclear. CDR3 length: 13 residues. Trimming cost V 6 bases and J 8 bases, with 12 bases left between them. Germline CDR1 and CDR2: KGHDR and SFDVKD. The CDR3 nucleotides are TGTGCCACCAGTACGGCCCCGGGGGAAAAACTGTTTTTT. Protein: CATSTAPGEKLFF.

The chain links TRBV30 to TRBJ1-6; D gene unclear. With 5 bases removed from V and 5 bases from J, the gap between germline ends came to 10 bases. Germline CDR1 reads GTSNPN; CDR2 reads SVGIG (reference sequence). The CDR3 contains 13 residues. CDR3 coding DNA: TGTGCCTGGGACTATGGAGATAATTCACCCCTCCACTTT. It codes for CAWDYGDNSPLHF.

This chain joins TRBV2 and TRBJ2-3; TRBD2 aligns across 7 bases. From germline, CDR1 is SNHLY and CDR2 FYNNEI. The CDR3 consists of 13 residues. V was clipped by 3 bases and J by 4 bases; unmatched bases: 1. This CDR3 reads CASSEGGPDTQYF. The CDR3 DNA is TGTGCCAGCAGTGAGGGAGGGCCAGATACGCAGTATTTT. Complete variable domain (other parts from reference TRBV2 and TRBJ2-3): EPEVTQTPSHQVTQMGQEVILRCVPISNHLYFYWYRQILGQKVEFLVSFYNNEISEKSEIFDDQFSVERPDGSNFTLKIRSTKLEDSAMYFCASSEGGPDTQYFGPGTRLTVL.

CDR3 in amino acids: CASGTSGSGVTQYF. The CDR3 DNA sequence: TGTGCCAGCGGGACTAGCGGGAGTGGAGTTACGCAGTATTTT. The chain recombines TRBV28 with TRBJ2-3; 14 bases fit TRBD2. The junction had 6 bases not matched to a gene; V was cut back by 8 bases and J by 8 bases. This CDR3 is built from 14 residues. CDR1 and CDR2 from the germline V gene are MDHEN and SYDVKM.

The chain recombines TRBV7-9 with TRBJ1-3; the D gene is possibly TRBD1 (5 bases). The CDR3 covers 16 residues. V shed 5 bases and J shed 3 bases, with 17 bases lying between them. Germline CDR1 is SEHNR and CDR2 is FQNEAQ (reference sequence). The CDR3 DNA is TGTGCCAGCAGCACTCTCGGGGGGGAAGTTGGAAACACCATATATTTT. Its translation is CASSTLGGEVGNTIYF. Looking up the rest from reference TRBV7-9 and TRBJ1-3 gives the full variable domain: DTGVSQNPRHKITKRGQNVTFRCDPISEHNRLYWYRQTLGQGPEFLTYFQNEAQLEKSRLLSDRFSAERPKGSFSTLEIQRTEQGDSAMYLCASSTLGGEVGNTIYFGEGSWLTVV.

The chain combines TRBV4-1 with TRBJ2-7; the D gene is possibly TRBD1 (6 bases). This CDR3 has 14 residues. Germline assignment: CDR1 MGHRA and CDR2 YSYEKL. Trimming took 4 bases from V and 6 from J, leaving 16 bases between them. CDR3 DNA sequence: TGCGCCAGCAGCCTTGGGCAGGGGTGGGGCGAGCAGTACTTC. It specifies CASSLGQGWGEQYF.

The V call is TRBV27, the J call TRBJ2-7; 11 bases line up with TRBD2. Per germline, CDR1 MNHEY and CDR2 SMNVEV (reference sequence). V shed 0 bases and J 1 base; nucleotides not matched to a gene: 11. The CDR3 is 19 amino acids. The CDR3 coding sequence is TGTGCCAGCAGTTTATCGGCCCCTAGCGGGAGGTCCCGATCCTACGAGCAGTACTTC. Protein sequence: CASSLSAPSGRSRSYEQYF.

V is TRBV4-1 and J is TRBJ1-1; 10 bases align to TRBD1. CDR3 size: 15 residues. V lost 3 bases and J lost 4; bases outside the gene matches: 5. CDR1 is MGHRA and CDR2 is YSYEKL in the germline V gene. The CDR3 here is CASSQARTGGTEAFF. CDR3 nucleotides: TGCGCCAGCAGCCAGGCCCGGACAGGGGGCACTGAAGCTTTCTTT.

The table lists this clone with a few counts. The chain uses TRBV2 and TRBJ2-5; the D gene is possibly TRBD2 (6 bases). The length of the CDR3 is 15 residues. Looked up from germline, CDR1 is SNHLY and CDR2 is FYNNEI. Deletions cut 7 bases from V and 4 bases from J, with 19 bases between. The CDR3 sequence is CASTNSGTRVETQYF. CDR3 sequence (DNA): TGTGCCAGCACCAATAGCGGCACCCGGGTAGAGACCCAGTACTTC.

CDR3 region: CAGRNNTGELFF. In DNA, the CDR3 is TGCGCCGGCCGCAATAACACCGGGGAGCTGTTTTTT. This chain joins TRBV5-1 and TRBJ2-2; D remains unclear. V lost 10 bases and J 2 bases, leaving 9 bases between the germline ends. In germline, CDR1 is SGHRS, CDR2 YFSETQ. This CDR3 has 12 amino acids.

This chain connects TRBV10-3 to TRBJ1-2; 7 bases line up with TRBD1. J gave up 3 bases and V 3 bases, and 1 base lay outside the gene matches. Germline CDR1 and CDR2: ENHRY and SYGVKD. This CDR3 is built from 13 residues. The CDR3 loop is CAISEDRDYGYTF. In DNA, the CDR3 is TGTGCCATCAGTGAAGACAGGGACTATGGCTACACCTTC.

The chain has TRBV5-6 and TRBJ1-6; TRBD1 matches at 11 bases. Germline V CDR1 and CDR2: SGHDT, YYEEEE. CDR3 length: 16 residues. With 6 bases clipped from V and 8 bases from J, the junction kept 10 bases outside the gene matches. This CDR3 is CASTQKDRGHYSPLHF. The DNA of the CDR3 is TGTGCCAGCACCCAGAAGGACAGGGGGCACTATTCACCCCTCCACTTT.

The V call is TRBV3-1 (or the pseudogene TRBV3-2), the J call TRBJ1-1; 9 bases are shared with TRBD1. The CDR3 totals 16 residues. Germline values: CDR1 LGHDT, CDR2 YNNKEL (reference sequence). V lost 4 bases and J lost 0; bases outside the gene matches: 6. The CDR3 spells CASSLGTGSLNTEAFF. For the CDR3, the DNA is TGTGCCAGCAGCCTCGGGACAGGGAGTTTGAACACTGAAGCTTTCTTT.